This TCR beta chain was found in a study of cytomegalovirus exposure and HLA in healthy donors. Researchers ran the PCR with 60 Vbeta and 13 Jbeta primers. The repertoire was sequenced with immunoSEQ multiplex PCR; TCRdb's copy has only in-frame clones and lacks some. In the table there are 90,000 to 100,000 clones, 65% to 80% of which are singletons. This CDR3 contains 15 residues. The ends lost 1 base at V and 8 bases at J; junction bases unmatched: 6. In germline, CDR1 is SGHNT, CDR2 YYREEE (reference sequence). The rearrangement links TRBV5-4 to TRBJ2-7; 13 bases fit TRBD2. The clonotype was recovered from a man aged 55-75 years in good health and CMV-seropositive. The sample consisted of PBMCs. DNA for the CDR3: TGTGCCAGCAGCTTGACTAGCGGGGGGGAATTACAGCAGTACTTC. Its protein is CASSLTSGGELQQYF. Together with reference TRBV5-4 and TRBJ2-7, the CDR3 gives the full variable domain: ETGVTQSPTHLIKTRGQQVTLRCSSQSGHNTVSWYQQALGQGPQFIFQYYREEENGRGNFPPRFSGLQFPNYSSELNVNALELDDSALYLCASSLTSGGELQQYFGPGTRLTVT.